The 25 T cell receptor beta chains presented below share a single source sample, sequenced in a study of OX40 agonist ivuxolimab in advanced cancers. Assay used: immunoSEQ multiplex PCR; TCRdb lists only in-frame clones, some missing. Altogether under 150,000 clones are present, approximately 90% being singletons, with the ten largest covering around 0.53%. Sequencing was performed on CD4+ or CD8+ T cells sorted from blood, taken in a trial of the OX40 agonist ivuxolimab. These receptors were collected from an adult with an advanced solid tumor such as melanoma, head and neck, liver or kidney cancer.

The chain combines TRBV28 with TRBJ2-5, with 7 bases fitting TRBD1. Trimming removed 11 bases from V and 4 bases from J; junction bases left unmatched: 13. This CDR3 has 14 amino acids. Germline CDR1 MDHEN, CDR2 SYDVKM. The CDR3 is CASHPTGAGETQYF. The DNA of the CDR3 is TGTGCCTCCCACCCCACAGGGGCAGGAGAGACCCAGTACTTC.

The chain carries TRBV5-6 and TRBJ1-2, with TRBD1 as a possible D gene (5 bases). CDR1 and CDR2 (germline): SGHDT, YYEEEE. CDR3 size: 13 residues. V shed 1 base and J shed 8 bases, with 12 bases lying between them. CDR3 amino acids: CASSLLGDRGYTF. The CDR3, as DNA: TGTGCCAGCAGCTTGTTGGGGGACCGAGGCTACACCTTC. Drawing the rest from reference TRBV5-6 and TRBJ1-2, the complete variable domain is DAGVTQSPTHLIKTRGQQVTLRCSPKSGHDTVSWYQQALGQGPQFIFQYYEEEERQRGNFPDRFSGHQFPNYSSELNVNALLLGDSALYLCASSLLGDRGYTFGSGTRLTVV.

J is TRBJ2-3 and V is TRBV5-4; D is uncertain. Germline V CDR1 and CDR2: SGHNT, YYREEE (reference sequence). The length of the CDR3 is 14 residues. V shed 0 bases and J shed 2 bases, with 7 bases lying between them. The CDR3 region has the DNA TGTGCCAGCAGCTTGGGGGAACCCACAGATACGCAGTATTTT. It specifies CASSLGEPTDTQYF. Full variable domain (outside the CDR3, taken from reference TRBV5-4 and TRBJ2-3): ETGVTQSPTHLIKTRGQQVTLRCSSQSGHNTVSWYQQALGQGPQFIFQYYREEENGRGNFPPRFSGLQFPNYSSELNVNALELDDSALYLCASSLGEPTDTQYFGPGTRLTVL.

This chain links TRBV7-2 with TRBJ1-2; maybe TRBD1 (6 bases). CDR3 size: 14 residues. Trimming left V 0 bases short and J 6 bases short, with 11 bases between. Germline V gene data show CDR1 as SGHTA and CDR2 as FQGNSA. DNA for the CDR3: TGTGCCAGCAGCTTAGCGCCCCAGGGGAATGGCTACACCTTC. Its translation: CASSLAPQGNGYTF. The full variable domain, in which reference TRBV7-2 and TRBJ1-2 provide the parts outside the CDR3, is GAGVSQSPSNKVTEKGKDVELRCDPISGHTALYWYRQSLGQGLEFLIYFQGNSAPDKSGLPSDRFSAERTGGSVSTLTIQRTQQEDSAVYLCASSLAPQGNGYTFGSGTRLTVV.

The chain couples TRBV9 to TRBJ1-3; D ambiguous. V was shortened by 0 bases and J by 3 bases, with 7 bases between the two germline ends. The germline V gene encodes CDR1 SGDLS and CDR2 YYNGEE. CDR3 length equals 14 residues. This CDR3 reads CASSVATGGNTIYF. CDR3 nucleotides: TGTGCCAGCAGCGTAGCTACGGGTGGAAACACCATATATTTT.

This chain uses TRBV28 with TRBJ1-4; possible D gene TRBD1, 5 bases. V gave up 7 bases and J gave up 2 bases, with 17 bases separating them. There are 16 residues in the CDR3. CDR1 and CDR2 from the germline V gene are MDHEN and SYDVKM. The CDR3 protein is CASTQSAEGTNEKLFF. The CDR3 DNA reads as TGTGCCAGCACCCAGAGTGCGGAGGGGACTAATGAAAAACTGTTTTTT.

This chain connects TRBV6-5 to TRBJ1-1; no clear D. Germline assignment: CDR1 MNHEY and CDR2 SVGAGI. Trimming took off 6 bases at V and 2 bases at J, with 7 bases between the two ends. This CDR3 is 12 amino acids long. CDR3 sequence reads: CASRNLNTEAFF. The CDR3 DNA follows: TGTGCCAGCAGGAATTTAAACACTGAAGCTTTCTTT.

The chain carries TRBV19 and TRBJ1-4, with D perhaps TRBD1 (5 bases). Between the trimmed V and J ends, which lost 7 bases and 7 bases, there was a span of 13 bases. Germline V gene lookup returns CDR1 LNHDA and CDR2 SQIVND (reference sequence). The CDR3 covers 13 residues. CDR3 DNA sequence: TGTGCCAGTAAAGGAGGGGTGGGTGAAAAACTGTTTTTT. Protein: CASKGGVGEKLFF. Complete variable domain (other parts from reference TRBV19 and TRBJ1-4): DGGITQSPKYLFRKEGQNVTLSCEQNLNHDAMYWYRQDPGQGLRLIYYSQIVNDFQKGDIAEGYSVSREKKESFPLTVTSAQKNPTAFYLCASKGGVGEKLFFGSGTQLSVL.

Details on this clone: No DNA is shown, since the ends of the CDR3 on it are uncertain; the CDR3 is the one TCRdb lists. The rearrangement uses TRBV28 and TRBJ1-2; TRBD1 was called by the table and not checked on the DNA. The CDR3 has 12 residues if both end residues are counted. Germline CDR1 and CDR2: MDHEN and SYDVKM. CDR3 sequence: CASSWAGGADTF.

The J gene is TRBJ1-2, the V gene TRBV6-5, with D perhaps matching TRBD1 (6 bases). Trimming took off 8 bases at V and 8 bases at J, with 24 bases between the two ends. Per germline, CDR1 MNHEY and CDR2 SVGAGI. The CDR3 is made up of 15 amino acids. The CDR3 DNA reads TGTGCCAGCGAAACCCCCGGACAGCGGGAGACAGGCTACACCTTC. The encoded protein is CASETPGQRETGYTF.

V and J are TRBV7-9 and TRBJ1-4, with D hard to call. The germline CDR1 and CDR2 sequences are SEHNR and FQNEAQ (reference sequence). V was pared by 2 bases and J by 6 bases, with 10 bases between. This CDR3 spans 14 amino acids. CDR3 in amino acids: CASSLSAGDEKLFF. CDR3 DNA sequence: TGTGCCAGCAGCTTATCGGCCGGGGATGAAAAACTGTTTTTT.

The chain couples TRBV27 to TRBJ1-5, with D possibly matching TRBD1 (6 bases). Germline CDR1 is MNHEY and CDR2 is SMNVEV (reference sequence). Trimming took off 3 bases at V and 7 bases at J, with 10 bases between the two ends. The CDR3 spans 13 residues. CDR3: CASSFWGGQPQHF. CDR3 DNA sequence: TGTGCCAGCAGTTTTTGGGGGGGCCAGCCCCAGCATTTT.

The chain links TRBV7-2 to TRBJ2-7; 9 nucleotides match TRBD1. Germline-derived CDR1 and CDR2 are SGHTA and FQGNSA. The length of the CDR3 is 14 residues. The V segment lost 6 bases and the J segment 3 bases; nucleotides outside the gene matches: 6. CDR3: CASRAGDRVYEQYF. In nucleotides, the CDR3 is TGTGCCAGCAGAGCCGGGGACAGGGTCTACGAGCAGTACTTC.

The sample holds one count of this clone. V usage is TRBV28 and J usage is TRBJ2-7; the match to TRBD1 covers 7 bases. CDR1 and CDR2 (germline): MDHEN, SYDVKM. V dropped 6 bases and J dropped 6; count of bases not matched to a gene: 8. This CDR3 contains 13 residues. The CDR3, as DNA: TGTGCCAGCAGGCAGACAGGGTACGGCGAGCAGTACTTC. Its protein is CASRQTGYGEQYF.

The chain links TRBV5-1 to TRBJ2-7, with a weak D call TRBD1 (6 bases). This CDR3 comprises 14 residues. The germline gives CDR1 SGHRS, CDR2 YFSETQ. V was pared by 4 bases and J by 4 bases, with 15 bases between. CDR3 loop: CASSPIRDKYEQYF. In DNA, the CDR3 is TGCGCCAGCAGCCCTATCCGGGACAAATACGAGCAGTACTTC. Using reference TRBV5-1 and TRBJ2-7 for the parts outside the CDR3, the full variable domain is KAGVTQTPRYLIKTRGQQVTLSCSPISGHRSVSWYQQTPGQGLQFLFEYFSETQRNKGNFPGRFSGRQFSNSRSEMNVSTLELGDSALYLCASSPIRDKYEQYFGPGTRLTVT.

This clone was detected only a few times. The rearrangement links TRBV6-1 to TRBJ2-1, with a tentative D call TRBD2 (5 bases). Looked up from germline, CDR1 is MNHNS and CDR2 is SASEGT. V dropped 7 bases and J dropped 0 bases, with 13 bases sitting between them. The CDR3 has 15 amino acids. In nucleotides, the CDR3 is TGTGCCAGCATCCGAGTGGGGAGCTCCTACAATGAGCAGTTCTTC. Protein product: CASIRVGSSYNEQFF.

The chain joins TRBV5-4 to TRBJ2-1; 8 nucleotides line up with TRBD2. Per the germline V gene, CDR1 is SGHNT and CDR2 is YYREEE (reference sequence). Trimming at V came to 4 bases and at J to 7 bases, leaving 10 bases not matched to a gene. The CDR3 loop spans 15 amino acids. CDR3 residues: CASSQGLAGWNEQFF. For the CDR3, the DNA is TGTGCCAGCAGCCAGGGCCTAGCGGGCTGGAATGAGCAGTTCTTC.

The genes are TRBV30 and TRBJ1-2; D may be TRBD1 (5 bases). V was pared by 1 base and J by 8 bases, with 14 bases between. CDR1 and CDR2 from the germline V gene are GTSNPN and SVGIG (reference sequence). This CDR3 is built from 13 residues. CDR3 region: CAWSGPANRGYTF. In DNA, the CDR3 is TGTGCCTGGAGTGGTCCCGCTAACAGGGGCTACACCTTC. The whole variable domain, filled in from reference TRBV30 and TRBJ1-2, reads SQTIHQWPATLVQPVGSPLSLECTVEGTSNPNLYWYRQAAGRGLQLLFYSVGIGQISSEVPQNLSASRPQDRQFILSSKKLLLSDSGFYLCAWSGPANRGYTFGSGTRLTVV.

The genes are TRBV4-3 and TRBJ1-2, with D hard to call. Trimming took 1 base from V and 0 from J, leaving 9 bases between them. Germline assignment: CDR1 LGHNA and CDR2 YSLEER. The CDR3 runs 15 residues. The CDR3 here is CASSQVQQANYGYTF. The CDR3 DNA reads TGCGCCAGCAGCCAAGTTCAGCAAGCTAACTATGGCTACACCTTC.

This clone was counted once. The rearrangement links TRBV11-2 to TRBJ1-3, with TRBD1 as a possible D gene (5 bases). The CDR3 runs to 14 residues. V was pared by 6 bases and J by 4 bases, with 13 bases between. Germline CDR1 SGHAT, CDR2 FQNNGV. The DNA for the CDR3 is TGTGCCAGCAGTCCGAGGGGTGTCGGAAACACCATATATTTT. As protein: CASSPRGVGNTIYF. The full variable domain, its missing parts supplied by reference TRBV11-2 and TRBJ1-3, is EAGVAQSPRYKIIEKRQSVAFWCNPISGHATLYWYQQILGQGPKLLIQFQNNGVVDDSQLPKDRFSAERLKGVDSTLKIQPAKLEDSAVYLCASSPRGVGNTIYFGEGSWLTVV.

This clone was seen only a few times. The V call is TRBV7-9, the J call TRBJ1-2; D is possibly TRBD1 (5 bases). The ends were cut back, 4 bases at V and 8 bases at J, with 14 bases in the middle. This CDR3 is built from 13 residues. Germline V lookup: CDR1 SEHNR, CDR2 FQNEAQ (reference sequence). CDR3 in DNA: TGTGCCAGCAGCTACCAAGAGGGGAGCGGCTACACCTTC. Protein: CASSYQEGSGYTF.

The chain is built from TRBV6-4 and TRBJ2-3; 8 bases align to TRBD1. There are 14 residues in the CDR3. Germline V gene data show CDR1 as MRHNA and CDR2 as SNTAGT. Unmatched junction bases numbered 2, after V lost 4 bases and J lost 2 bases. DNA of the CDR3: TGTGCCAGCAGTGGGACAGGGACCACAGATACGCAGTATTTT. This translates into CASSGTGTTDTQYF.

The chain has TRBV25-1 and TRBJ1-4, with D hard to call. This CDR3 spans 14 amino acids. Germline V lookup: CDR1 MGHDK, CDR2 SYGVNS. V was cut by 6 bases and J by 0 bases, with 8 bases left in between. DNA of the CDR3: TGTGCCAGCAGCGAGGGAACAACTAATGAAAAACTGTTTTTT. As protein: CASSEGTTNEKLFF.

This chain joins TRBV2 and TRBJ2-7; D uncertain. This CDR3 spans 11 amino acids. The germline gives CDR1 SNHLY, CDR2 FYNNEI. V lost 6 bases, J lost 6 bases, and 9 bases lay in between. CDR3 DNA sequence: TGTGCCAGCAGCCTCTTGGGCGAGCAGTACTTC. Translated, it gives CASSLLGEQYF.

The chain joins TRBV4-3 to TRBJ1-3, with D unresolved. Germline CDR1 LGHNA, CDR2 YSLEER. Deletions cut 0 bases from V and 3 bases from J, with 6 bases between. The CDR3 spans 14 residues. The CDR3 region has the DNA TGCGCCAGCAGCCAAGATTTGAGTGGAAACACCATATATTTT. It is translated as CASSQDLSGNTIYF.